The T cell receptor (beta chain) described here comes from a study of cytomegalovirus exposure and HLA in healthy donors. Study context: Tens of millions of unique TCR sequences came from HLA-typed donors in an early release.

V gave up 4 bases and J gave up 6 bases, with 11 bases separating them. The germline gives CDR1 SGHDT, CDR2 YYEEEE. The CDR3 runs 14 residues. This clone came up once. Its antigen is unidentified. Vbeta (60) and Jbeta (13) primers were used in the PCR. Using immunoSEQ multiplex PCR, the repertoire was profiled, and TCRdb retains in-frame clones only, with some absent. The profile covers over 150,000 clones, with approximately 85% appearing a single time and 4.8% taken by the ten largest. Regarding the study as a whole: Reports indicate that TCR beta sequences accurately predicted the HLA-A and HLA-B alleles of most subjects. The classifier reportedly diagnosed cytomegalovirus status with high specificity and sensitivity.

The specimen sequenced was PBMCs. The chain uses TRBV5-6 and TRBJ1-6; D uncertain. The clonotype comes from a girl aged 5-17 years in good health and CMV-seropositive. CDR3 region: CASSLRVLNSPLHF. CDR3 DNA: TGTGCCAGCAGCCTCCGGGTCCTTAATTCACCCCTCCACTTT.